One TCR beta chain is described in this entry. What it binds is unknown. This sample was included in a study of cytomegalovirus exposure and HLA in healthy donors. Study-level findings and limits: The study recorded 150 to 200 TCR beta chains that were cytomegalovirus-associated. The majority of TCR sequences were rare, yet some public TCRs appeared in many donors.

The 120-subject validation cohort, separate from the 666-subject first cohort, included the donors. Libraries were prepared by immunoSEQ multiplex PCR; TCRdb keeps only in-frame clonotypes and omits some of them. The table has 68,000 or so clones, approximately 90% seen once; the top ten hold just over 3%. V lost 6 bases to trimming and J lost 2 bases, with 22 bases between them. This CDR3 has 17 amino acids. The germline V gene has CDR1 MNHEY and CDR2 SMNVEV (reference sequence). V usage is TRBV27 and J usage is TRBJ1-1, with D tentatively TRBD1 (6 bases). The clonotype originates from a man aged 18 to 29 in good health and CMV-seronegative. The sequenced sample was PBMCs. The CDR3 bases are TGTGCCAGCAGCCCTCAGAGGACAGACCCTGGCAACACTGAAGCTTTCTTT. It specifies CASSPQRTDPGNTEAFF.